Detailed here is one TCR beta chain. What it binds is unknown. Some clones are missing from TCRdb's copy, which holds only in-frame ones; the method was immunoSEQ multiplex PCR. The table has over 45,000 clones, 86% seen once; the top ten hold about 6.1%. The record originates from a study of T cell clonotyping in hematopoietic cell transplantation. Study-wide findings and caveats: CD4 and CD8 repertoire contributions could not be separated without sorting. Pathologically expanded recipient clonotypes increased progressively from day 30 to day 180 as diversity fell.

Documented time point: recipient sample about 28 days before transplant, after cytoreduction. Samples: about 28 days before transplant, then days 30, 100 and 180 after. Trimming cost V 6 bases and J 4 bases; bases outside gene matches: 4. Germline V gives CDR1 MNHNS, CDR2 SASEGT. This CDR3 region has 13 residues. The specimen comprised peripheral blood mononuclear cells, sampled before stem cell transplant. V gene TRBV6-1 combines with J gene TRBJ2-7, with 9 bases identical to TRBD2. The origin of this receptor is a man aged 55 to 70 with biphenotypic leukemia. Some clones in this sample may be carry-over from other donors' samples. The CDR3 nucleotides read TGTGCCAGCAGGCTAGCGGGACTTTACGAGCAGTACTTC. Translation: CASRLAGLYEQYF.